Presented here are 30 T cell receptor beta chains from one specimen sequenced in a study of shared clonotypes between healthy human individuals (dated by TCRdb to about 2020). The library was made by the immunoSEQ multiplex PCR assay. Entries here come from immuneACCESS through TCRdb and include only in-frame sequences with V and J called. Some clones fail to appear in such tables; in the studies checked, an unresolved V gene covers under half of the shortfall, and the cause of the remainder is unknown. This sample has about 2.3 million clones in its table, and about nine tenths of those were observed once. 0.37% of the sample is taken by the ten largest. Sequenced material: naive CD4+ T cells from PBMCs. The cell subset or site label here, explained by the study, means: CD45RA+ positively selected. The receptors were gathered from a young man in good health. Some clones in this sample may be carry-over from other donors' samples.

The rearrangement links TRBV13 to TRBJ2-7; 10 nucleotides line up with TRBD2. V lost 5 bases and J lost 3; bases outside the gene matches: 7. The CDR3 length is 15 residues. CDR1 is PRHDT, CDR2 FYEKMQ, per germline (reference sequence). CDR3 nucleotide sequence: TGTGCCAGCAGCGAAACGGTAGCGGGAGGCTACGAGCAGTACTTC. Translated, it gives CASSETVAGGYEQYF. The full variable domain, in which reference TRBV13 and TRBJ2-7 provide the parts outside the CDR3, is AAGVIQSPRHLIKEKRETATLKCYPIPRHDTVYWYQQGPGQDPQFLISFYEKMQSDKGSIPDRFSAQQFSDYHSELNMSSLELGDSALYFCASSETVAGGYEQYFGPGTRLTVT.

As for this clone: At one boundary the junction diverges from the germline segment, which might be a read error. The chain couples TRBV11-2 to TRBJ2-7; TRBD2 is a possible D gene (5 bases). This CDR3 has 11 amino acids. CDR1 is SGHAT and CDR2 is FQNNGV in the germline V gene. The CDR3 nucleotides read TGTGCCAGCAGCTTAGCTGCGGGCCTGCACTTC. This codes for CASSLAAGLHF.

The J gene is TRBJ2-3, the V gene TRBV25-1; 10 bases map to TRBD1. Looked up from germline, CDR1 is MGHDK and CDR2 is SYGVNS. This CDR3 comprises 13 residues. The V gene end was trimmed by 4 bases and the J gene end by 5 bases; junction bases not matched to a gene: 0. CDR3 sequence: CASSGTGGDTQYF. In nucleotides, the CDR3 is TGTGCCAGCAGTGGGACAGGGGGAGATACGCAGTATTTT.

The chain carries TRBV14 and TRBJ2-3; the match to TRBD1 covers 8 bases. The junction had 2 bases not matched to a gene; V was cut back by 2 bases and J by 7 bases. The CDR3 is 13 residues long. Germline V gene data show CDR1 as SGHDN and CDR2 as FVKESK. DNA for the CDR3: TGTGCCAGCAGCCAAAACAGGGGGAATACGCAGTATTTT. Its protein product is CASSQNRGNTQYF.

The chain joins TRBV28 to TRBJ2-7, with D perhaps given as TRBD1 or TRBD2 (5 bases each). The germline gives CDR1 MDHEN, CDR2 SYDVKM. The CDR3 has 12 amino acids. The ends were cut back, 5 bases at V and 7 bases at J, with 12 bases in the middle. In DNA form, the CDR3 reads TGTGCCAGCAGTCTCTTGGGGGAAGAGCAGTACTTC. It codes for CASSLLGEEQYF. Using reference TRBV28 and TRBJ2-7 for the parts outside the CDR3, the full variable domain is DVKVTQSSRYLVKRTGEKVFLECVQDMDHENMFWYRQDPGLGLRLIYFSYDVKMKEKGDIPEGYSVSREKKERFSLILESASTNQTSMYLCASSLLGEEQYFGPGTRLTVT.

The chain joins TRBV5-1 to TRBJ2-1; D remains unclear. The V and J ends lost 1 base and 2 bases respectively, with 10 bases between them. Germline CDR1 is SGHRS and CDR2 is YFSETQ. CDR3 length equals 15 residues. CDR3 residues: CASSLFGVTYNEQFF. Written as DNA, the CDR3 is TGCGCCAGCAGCTTGTTCGGCGTTACCTACAATGAGCAGTTCTTC.

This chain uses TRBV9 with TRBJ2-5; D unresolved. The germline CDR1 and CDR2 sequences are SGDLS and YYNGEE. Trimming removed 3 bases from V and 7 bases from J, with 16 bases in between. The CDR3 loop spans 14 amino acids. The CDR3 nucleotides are TGTGCCAGCAGCGACTCGACACATTCAATGACCCAGTACTTC. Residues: CASSDSTHSMTQYF. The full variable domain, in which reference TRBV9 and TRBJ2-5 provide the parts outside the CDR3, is DSGVTQTPKHLITATGQRVTLRCSPRSGDLSVYWYQQSLDQGLQFLIQYYNGEERAKGNILERFSAQQFPDLHSELNLSSLELGDSALYFCASSDSTHSMTQYFGPGTRLLVL.

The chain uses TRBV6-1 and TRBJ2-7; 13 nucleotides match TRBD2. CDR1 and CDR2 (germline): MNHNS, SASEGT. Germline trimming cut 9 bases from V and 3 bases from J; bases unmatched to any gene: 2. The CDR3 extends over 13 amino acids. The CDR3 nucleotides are TGTGCCAGTACTAGCGGGAGGGACTACGAGCAGTACTTC. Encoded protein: CASTSGRDYEQYF.

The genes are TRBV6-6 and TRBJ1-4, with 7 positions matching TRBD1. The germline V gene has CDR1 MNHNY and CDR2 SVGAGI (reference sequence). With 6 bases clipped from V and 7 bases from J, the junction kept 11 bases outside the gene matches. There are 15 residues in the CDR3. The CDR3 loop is CASSLLGGQIEKLFF. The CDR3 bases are TGTGCCAGCAGCCTCCTTGGGGGACAGATTGAAAAACTGTTTTTT.

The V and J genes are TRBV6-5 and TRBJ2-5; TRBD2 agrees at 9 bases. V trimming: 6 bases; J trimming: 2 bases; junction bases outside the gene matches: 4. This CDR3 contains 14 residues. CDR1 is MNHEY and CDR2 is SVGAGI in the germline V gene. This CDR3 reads CASRTSGNQETQYF. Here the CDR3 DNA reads TGTGCCAGCAGGACTAGCGGAAATCAAGAGACCCAGTACTTC.

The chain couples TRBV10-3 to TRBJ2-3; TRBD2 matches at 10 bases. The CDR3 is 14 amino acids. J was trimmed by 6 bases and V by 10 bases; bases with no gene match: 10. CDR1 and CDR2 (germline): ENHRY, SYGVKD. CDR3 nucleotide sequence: TGTGCCACAAGAAGCGGGAGGGCCGGGGATACGCAGTATTTT. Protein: CATRSGRAGDTQYF.

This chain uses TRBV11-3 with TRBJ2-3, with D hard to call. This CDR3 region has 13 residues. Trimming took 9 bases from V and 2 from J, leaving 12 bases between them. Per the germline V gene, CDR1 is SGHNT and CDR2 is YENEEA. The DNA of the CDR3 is TGTGCCAGGGGGTCTTCACACACAGATACGCAGTATTTT. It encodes CARGSSHTDTQYF.

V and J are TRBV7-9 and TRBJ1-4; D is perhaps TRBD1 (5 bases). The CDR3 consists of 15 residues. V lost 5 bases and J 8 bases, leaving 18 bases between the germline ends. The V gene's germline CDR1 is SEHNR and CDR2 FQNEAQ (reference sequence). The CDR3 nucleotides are TGTGCCAGCAGCCCGGCGGGGGTCAGAAAGGAAAAACTGTTTTTT. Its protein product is CASSPAGVRKEKLFF.

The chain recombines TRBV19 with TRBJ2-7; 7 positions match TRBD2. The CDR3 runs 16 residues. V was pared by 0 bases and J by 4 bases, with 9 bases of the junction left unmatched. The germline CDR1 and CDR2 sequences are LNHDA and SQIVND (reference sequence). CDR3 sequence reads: CASSIDQRAGIYEQYF. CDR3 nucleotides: TGTGCCAGTAGTATAGATCAAAGAGCGGGAATATACGAGCAGTACTTC.

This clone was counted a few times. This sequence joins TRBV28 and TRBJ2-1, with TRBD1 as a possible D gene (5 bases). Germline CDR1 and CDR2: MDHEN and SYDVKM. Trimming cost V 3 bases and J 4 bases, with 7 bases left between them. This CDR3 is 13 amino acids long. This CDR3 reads CASSLDTYNEQFF. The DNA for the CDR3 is TGTGCCAGCAGTTTGGACACATACAATGAGCAGTTCTTC.

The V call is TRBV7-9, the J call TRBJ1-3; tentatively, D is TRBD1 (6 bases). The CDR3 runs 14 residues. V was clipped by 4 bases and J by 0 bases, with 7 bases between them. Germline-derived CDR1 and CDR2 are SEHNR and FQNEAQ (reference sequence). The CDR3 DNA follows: TGTGCCAGCAGCTGGGACACCTCTGGAAACACCATATATTTT. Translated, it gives CASSWDTSGNTIYF. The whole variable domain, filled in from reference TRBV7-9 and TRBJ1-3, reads DTGVSQNPRHKITKRGQNVTFRCDPISEHNRLYWYRQTLGQGPEFLTYFQNEAQLEKSRLLSDRFSAERPKGSFSTLEIQRTEQGDSAMYLCASSWDTSGNTIYFGEGSWLTVV.

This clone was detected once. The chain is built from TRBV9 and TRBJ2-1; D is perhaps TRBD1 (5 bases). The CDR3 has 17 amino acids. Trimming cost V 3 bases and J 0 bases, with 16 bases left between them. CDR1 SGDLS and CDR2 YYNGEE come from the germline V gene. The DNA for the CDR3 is TGTGCCAGCAGCGAACTTGTACAGGCGAGCTCCTACAATGAGCAGTTCTTC. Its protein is CASSELVQASSYNEQFF.

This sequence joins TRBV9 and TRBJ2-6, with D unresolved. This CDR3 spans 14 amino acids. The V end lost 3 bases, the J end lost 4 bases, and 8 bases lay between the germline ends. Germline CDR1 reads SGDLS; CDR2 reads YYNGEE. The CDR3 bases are TGTGCCAGCAGCGCCGATCTAGGGGCCAACGTCCTGACTTTC. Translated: CASSADLGANVLTF.

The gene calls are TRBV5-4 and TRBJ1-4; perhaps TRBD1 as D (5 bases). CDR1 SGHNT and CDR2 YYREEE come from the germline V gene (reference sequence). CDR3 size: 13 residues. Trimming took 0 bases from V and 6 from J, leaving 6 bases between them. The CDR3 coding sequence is TGTGCCAGCAGCTTGGGAGGGGATGAAAAACTGTTTTTT. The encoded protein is CASSLGGDEKLFF.

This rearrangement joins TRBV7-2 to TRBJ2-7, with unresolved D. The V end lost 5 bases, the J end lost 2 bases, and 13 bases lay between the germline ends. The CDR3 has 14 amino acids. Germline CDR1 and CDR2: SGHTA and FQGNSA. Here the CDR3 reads CASSREIWTYEQYF. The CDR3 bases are TGTGCCAGCAGCCGCGAGATTTGGACCTACGAGCAGTACTTC.

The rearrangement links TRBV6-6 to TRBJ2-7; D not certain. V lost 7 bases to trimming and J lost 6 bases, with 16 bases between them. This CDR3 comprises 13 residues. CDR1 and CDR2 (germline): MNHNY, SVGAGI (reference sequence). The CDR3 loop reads CASTPRVGVEQYF. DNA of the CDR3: TGTGCCAGCACCCCTCGAGTAGGTGTCGAGCAGTACTTC.

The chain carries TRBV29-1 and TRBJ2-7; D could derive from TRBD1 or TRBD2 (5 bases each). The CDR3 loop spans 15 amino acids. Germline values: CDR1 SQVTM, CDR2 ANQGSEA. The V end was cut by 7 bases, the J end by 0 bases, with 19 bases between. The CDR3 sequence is CSAETTRDGSYEQYF. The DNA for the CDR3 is TGCAGCGCAGAGACCACCCGGGACGGCTCCTACGAGCAGTACTTC.

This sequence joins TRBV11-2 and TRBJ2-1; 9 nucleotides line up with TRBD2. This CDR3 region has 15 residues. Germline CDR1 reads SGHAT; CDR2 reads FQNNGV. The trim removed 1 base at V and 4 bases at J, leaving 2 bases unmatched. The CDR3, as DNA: TGTGCCAGCAGCTTAGGCGCGGGAGGGTACAATGAGCAGTTCTTC. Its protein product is CASSLGAGGYNEQFF.

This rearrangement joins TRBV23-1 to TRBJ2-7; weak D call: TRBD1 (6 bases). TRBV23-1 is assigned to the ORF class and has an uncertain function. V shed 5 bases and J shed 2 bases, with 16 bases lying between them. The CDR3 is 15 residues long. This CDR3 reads CASSLTGPPTYEQYF. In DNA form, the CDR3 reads TGCGCCAGCAGTTTGACAGGACCCCCAACCTACGAGCAGTACTTC.

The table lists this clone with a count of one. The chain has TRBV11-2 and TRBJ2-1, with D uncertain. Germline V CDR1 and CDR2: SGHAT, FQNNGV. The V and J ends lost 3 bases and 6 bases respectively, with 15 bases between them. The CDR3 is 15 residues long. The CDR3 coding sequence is TGTGCCAGCAGCTTCGCAGCTACCTCAGGCAATGAGCAGTTCTTC. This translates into CASSFAATSGNEQFF.

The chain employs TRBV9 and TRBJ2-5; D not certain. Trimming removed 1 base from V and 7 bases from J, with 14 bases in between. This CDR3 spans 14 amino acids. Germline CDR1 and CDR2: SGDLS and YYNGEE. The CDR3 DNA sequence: TGTGCCAGCAGCGTACAGACTGGCCCAGGGACCCAGTACTTC. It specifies CASSVQTGPGTQYF.

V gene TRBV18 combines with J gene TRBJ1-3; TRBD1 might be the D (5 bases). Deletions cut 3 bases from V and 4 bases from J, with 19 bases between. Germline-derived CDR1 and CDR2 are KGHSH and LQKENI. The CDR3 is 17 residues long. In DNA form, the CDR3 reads TGTGCCAGCTCACCTTGGTACGGCAGGGACCGCGGAAACACCATATATTTT. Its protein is CASSPWYGRDRGNTIYF.

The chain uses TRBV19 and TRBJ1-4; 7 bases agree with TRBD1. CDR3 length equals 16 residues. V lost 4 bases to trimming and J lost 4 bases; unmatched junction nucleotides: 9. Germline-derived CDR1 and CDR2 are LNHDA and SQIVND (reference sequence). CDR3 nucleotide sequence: TGTGCCAGTAGTACCATTGCAGGGGGTCGTAATGAAAAACTGTTTTTT. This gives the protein CASSTIAGGRNEKLFF.

The CDR3 protein is CASSLTSGWDEQFF. The CDR3 region has the DNA TGTGCCAGCAGCTTGACTAGCGGGTGGGATGAGCAGTTCTTC. The V call is TRBV5-4, the J call TRBJ2-1; 9 positions match TRBD2. Trimming at V came to 1 base and at J to 8 bases, leaving 4 bases not matched to a gene. The germline V gene has CDR1 SGHNT and CDR2 YYREEE (reference sequence). This CDR3 is built from 14 residues.

This CDR3 reads CASSFWSLRVYNEQFF. The CDR3, as DNA: TGTGCCAGCAGTTTCTGGTCACTACGAGTGTACAATGAGCAGTTCTTC. The chain combines TRBV28 with TRBJ2-1; D not certain. Germline V gene lookup returns CDR1 MDHEN and CDR2 SYDVKM. The V and J ends lost 3 bases and 4 bases respectively, with 16 bases between them. This CDR3 has 16 residues.